The TCR beta chain under discussion was sequenced for a study of memory CD4+ T cells and cytomegalovirus serostatus. Study results and limitations: A US-trained random forest predicted CMV serostatus with median AUC around 0.91. CD4+ memory repertoires contained 67 of 164 reported CMV TCRbeta sequences.

The sort gate was single viable CD3+CD4+CD8-CD45RO+ cells for memory CD4+ T cells. Serostatus was set by detecting CMV pp150, pp28, p38, p52 IgG. CD4+ T cells were isolated by positive magnetic selection. Worth noting for this clone: The target antigen is unknown.

Assay: immunoSEQ multiplex PCR; the TCRdb copy retains only in-frame clones and omits some. The sample has some 60,000 clones, 80% to 90% seen once. Source material: memory CD4+ T cells from blood. This TCR derives from an adult in good health and CMV-seronegative.

This chain's CDR3 is CASSIRGAGEGGNEQFF. The CDR3 bases are TGTGCCAGCAGCATCCGAGGGGCGGGGGAAGGGGGAAATGAGCAGTTCTTC. The chain employs TRBV9 and TRBJ2-1, with D perhaps TRBD2 (7 bases). Trimming removed 4 bases at V and 7 bases at J, with 24 bases between. This CDR3 comprises 17 residues. Germline V gene lookup returns CDR1 SGDLS and CDR2 YYNGEE.